The source of this T cell receptor (beta chain) is a study of blood T cell repertoires in COVID-19. How the authors handled the data: Amplification from reference gene primers served as the basis for estimated nucleated cell counts. The data were produced by immunoSEQ multiplex PCR, yet TCRdb's version contains in-frame clones alone and is incomplete. V, J and clone size reflect that table, while D and trimming were determined from the DNA. The sample has about 280,000 clones, around 90% seen once. The participants were between roughly 18 and 100 years old and came from some 25 US areas. Cohort placement rested on clinical history that participants reported themselves. Recovered status in Cohort 3 required two negative PCRs, clearance, or symptom resolution. The CDR3 length is 15 residues. The V end was cut by 1 base, the J end by 2 bases, with 8 bases between. Germline V gene lookup returns CDR1 LGHDT and CDR2 YNNKEL (reference sequence).

Sample: PBMCs or T cells enriched from blood (not recorded which). This clonotype was obtained from a woman in her 40s who had recovered from COVID-19. The V call is TRBV3-1 (or the pseudogene TRBV3-2), the J call TRBJ2-2; no clear D gene. The CDR3 region is CASSQGSDNTGELFF. The CDR3 coding sequence is TGTGCCAGCAGCCAAGGGTCAGATAACACCGGGGAGCTGTTTTTT.